This T cell receptor (beta chain) was obtained from a study of beta chain features in type 1 diabetes. Study-wide findings and caveats: cDNA sequencing could over-represent cells with high TCR expression. Moderate yet significant TCRB CDR3 shortening was seen in Type 1 diabetes patients in all four CD4+ subsets.

Every bit of the isolated RNA underwent reverse transcription, so sequencing read expressed TCRB transcripts. Generated by immunoSEQ multiplex PCR, the TCRdb table keeps only in-frame clones and is missing some. The data show 630,000 or so clones, over 12% seen once. Of note for this clone: Its antigen is still unknown.

One heparinised draw, averaging about 110 mL, was taken per donor. V was pared by 9 bases and J by 4 bases, with 5 bases of the junction left unmatched. The CDR3 loop spans 12 amino acids. CDR1 is SGHAT, CDR2 FQDESV, per germline (reference sequence). This TCR was recovered from a man between 18 and 35 years old with type 1 diabetes. Input material: naive CD4+ T cells from blood. The rearrangement uses TRBV11-1 and TRBJ2-5, with 7 bases matching TRBD1. The CDR3 sequence is CASSGGRETQYF. The CDR3 DNA follows: TGTGCCAGTTCAGGGGGAAGAGAGACCCAGTACTTC.